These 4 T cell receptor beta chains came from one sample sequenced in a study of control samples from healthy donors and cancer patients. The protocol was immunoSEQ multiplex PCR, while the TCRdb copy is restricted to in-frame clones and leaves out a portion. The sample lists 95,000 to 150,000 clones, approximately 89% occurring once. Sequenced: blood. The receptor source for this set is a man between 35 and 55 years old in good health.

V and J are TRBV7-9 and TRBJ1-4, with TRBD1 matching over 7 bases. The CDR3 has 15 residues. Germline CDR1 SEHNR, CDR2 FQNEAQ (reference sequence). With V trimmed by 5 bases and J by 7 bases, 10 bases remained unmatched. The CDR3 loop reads CASSTTGSQGEKLFF. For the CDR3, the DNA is TGTGCCAGCAGCACGACAGGGAGTCAGGGTGAAAAACTGTTTTTT.

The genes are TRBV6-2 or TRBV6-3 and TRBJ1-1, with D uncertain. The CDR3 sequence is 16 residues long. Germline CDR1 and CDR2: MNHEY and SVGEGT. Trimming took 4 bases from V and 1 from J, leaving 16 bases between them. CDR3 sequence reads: CASSLVPGFQNTEAFF. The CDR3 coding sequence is TGTGCCAGCAGTTTGGTCCCCGGGTTTCAGAACACTGAAGCTTTCTTT.

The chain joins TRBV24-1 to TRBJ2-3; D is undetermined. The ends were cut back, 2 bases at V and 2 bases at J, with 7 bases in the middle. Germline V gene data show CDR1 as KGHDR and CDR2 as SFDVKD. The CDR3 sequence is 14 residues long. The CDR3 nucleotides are TGTGCCACCAGTGATTCCCAAACCACAGATACGCAGTATTTT. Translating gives CATSDSQTTDTQYF.

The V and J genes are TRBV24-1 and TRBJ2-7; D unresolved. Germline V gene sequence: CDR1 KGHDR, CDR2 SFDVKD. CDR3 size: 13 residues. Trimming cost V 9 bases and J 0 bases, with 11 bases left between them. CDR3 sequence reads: CATPTGPSYEQYF. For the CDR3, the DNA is TGTGCCACCCCCACGGGCCCCTCCTACGAGCAGTACTTC.